This paragraph reports one TCR beta chain. At one end, the junction sequence differs from germline, possibly due to a read error. These data originate in a study of identical twins' blood T cells. TCRdb passed the 5' RACE reads through MiXCR, listing each CDR3 protein once. The sample holds about 370,000 distinct CDR3 sequences; approximately 30% are singletons and the top ten take about 6%. Germline loops: CDR1 SGHKS, CDR2 YYEKEE (reference sequence). The CDR3 runs 13 residues. This chain links TRBV5-5 with TRBJ1-2, with unresolved D. Input material: PBMCs. The TCR was taken from a woman aged 18 to 55 in good health. The CDR3 loop is CASSSDGNYGCTF. In nucleotides, the CDR3 is TGTGCCAGCAGCTCTGACGGGAACTATGGCTGCACCTTC.